This TCR beta chain came from a study of vaccination and CD4 T cells after COVID-19. Study-level results: Although the median of SARS-CoV-2-reactive clonotypes rose from roughly 21 to 40, the change was not significant.

Points on this clonotype: The antigen is not known.

Treatment noted: roughly 11-day PBMC culture with coronavirus spike peptide pools or control peptides (ViraFEST assay). Every well contained more than 1.5 million PBMCs, which were grown with around 9.8 IU/ml IL-2 and around 9.5 ug/ml peptide pools. CD4+ T cells that had been cultured provided DNA sequenced with the Oncomine TCR Beta short-read assay. Genomic DNA extraction was carried out from cultured CD4+ T cells. TCRdb called the PCR reads again in MiXCR, with one record for every CDR3 protein. The sample has some 11,000 distinct CDR3 sequences; more than 65% are singletons. The TCR comes from a human donor who had recovered from COVID-19. Sequenced input: CD4+ T cells from blood, cultured in vitro.

The CDR3: CASSRELFGYGYTF. The CDR3 region has the DNA TGTGCCAGCAGCAGAGAGTTGTTTGGATATGGCTACACCTTC. The V and J genes are TRBV28 and TRBJ1-2; D remains unclear. The CDR3 has 14 residues. V gave up 6 bases and J gave up 5 bases, with 16 bases separating them. Germline V gene sequence: CDR1 MDHEN, CDR2 SYDVKM.